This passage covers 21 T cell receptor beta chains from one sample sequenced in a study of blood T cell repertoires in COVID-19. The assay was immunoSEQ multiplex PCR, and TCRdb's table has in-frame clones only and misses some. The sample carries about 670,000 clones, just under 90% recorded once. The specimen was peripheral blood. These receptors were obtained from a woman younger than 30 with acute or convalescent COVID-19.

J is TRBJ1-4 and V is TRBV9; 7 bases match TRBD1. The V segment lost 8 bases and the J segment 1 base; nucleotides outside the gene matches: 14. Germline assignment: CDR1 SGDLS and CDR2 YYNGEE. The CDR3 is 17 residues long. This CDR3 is CARNRGLASGTNEKLFF. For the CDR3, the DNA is TGTGCCAGGAACAGGGGTTTAGCCTCGGGAACTAATGAAAAACTGTTTTTT.

The chain's CDR3 is CASSHTWTGVQGELFF. In nucleotides, the CDR3 is TGTGCCAGCAGTCACACGTGGACAGGGGTTCAGGGGGAGCTGTTTTTT. The rearrangement links TRBV6-2 or TRBV6-3 to TRBJ2-2; 9 bases agree with TRBD1. The CDR3 spans 16 residues. The germline CDR1 and CDR2 sequences are MNHEY and SVGEGT. Trimming took 5 bases from V and 8 from J; bases not matched to a gene: 12.

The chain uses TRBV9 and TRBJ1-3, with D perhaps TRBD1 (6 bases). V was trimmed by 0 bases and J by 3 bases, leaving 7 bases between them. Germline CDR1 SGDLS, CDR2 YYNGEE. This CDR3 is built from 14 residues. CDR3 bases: TGTGCCAGCAGCGTAGAAGGGGGTGGAAACACCATATATTTT. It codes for CASSVEGGGNTIYF. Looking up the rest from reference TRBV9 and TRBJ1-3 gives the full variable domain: DSGVTQTPKHLITATGQRVTLRCSPRSGDLSVYWYQQSLDQGLQFLIQYYNGEERAKGNILERFSAQQFPDLHSELNLSSLELGDSALYFCASSVEGGGNTIYFGEGSWLTVV.

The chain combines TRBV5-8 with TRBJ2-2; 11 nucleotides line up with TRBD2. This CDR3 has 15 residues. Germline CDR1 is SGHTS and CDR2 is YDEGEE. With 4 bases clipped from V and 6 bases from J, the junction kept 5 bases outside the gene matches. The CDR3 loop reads CASSNSGGAPGELFF. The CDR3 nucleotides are TGTGCCAGCAGCAATAGCGGGGGGGCCCCCGGGGAGCTGTTTTTT. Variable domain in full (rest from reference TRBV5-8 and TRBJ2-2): EAGVTQSPTHLIKTRGQQATLRCSPISGHTSVYWYQQALGLGLQFLLWYDEGEERNRGNFPPRFSGRQFPNYSSELNVNALELEDSALYLCASSNSGGAPGELFFGEGSRLTVL.

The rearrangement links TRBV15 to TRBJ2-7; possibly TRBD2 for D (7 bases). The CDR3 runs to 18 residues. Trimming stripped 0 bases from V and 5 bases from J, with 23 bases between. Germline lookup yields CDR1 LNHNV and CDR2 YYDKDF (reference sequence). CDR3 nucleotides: TGTGCCACCAGCAGAGAGGGGTTACGGGGGGCCTCTCGGGACGAGCAGTACTTC. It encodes CATSREGLRGASRDEQYF.

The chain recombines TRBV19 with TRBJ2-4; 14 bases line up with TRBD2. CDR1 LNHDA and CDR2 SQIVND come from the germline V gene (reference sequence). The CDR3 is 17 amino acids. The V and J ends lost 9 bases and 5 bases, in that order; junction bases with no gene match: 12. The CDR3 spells CASQPRTSGGRENIQYF. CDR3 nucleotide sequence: TGTGCCAGCCAACCGCGGACTAGCGGGGGGCGAGAAAACATTCAGTACTTC.

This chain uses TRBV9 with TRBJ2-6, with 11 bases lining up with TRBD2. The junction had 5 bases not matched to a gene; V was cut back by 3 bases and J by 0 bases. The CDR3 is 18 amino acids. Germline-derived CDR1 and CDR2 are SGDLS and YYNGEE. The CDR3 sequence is CASSERLAGTSGANVLTF. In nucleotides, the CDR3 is TGTGCCAGCAGCGAGAGACTAGCGGGGACCTCTGGGGCCAACGTCCTGACTTTC.

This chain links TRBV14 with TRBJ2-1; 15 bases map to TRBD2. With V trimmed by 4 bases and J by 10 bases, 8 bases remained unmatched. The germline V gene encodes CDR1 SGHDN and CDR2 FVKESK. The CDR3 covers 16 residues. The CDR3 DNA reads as TGTGCCAGCAGCCCGCCGGGACTAGCGGGGGGTGGGGAGCAGTTCTTC. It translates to CASSPPGLAGGGEQFF.

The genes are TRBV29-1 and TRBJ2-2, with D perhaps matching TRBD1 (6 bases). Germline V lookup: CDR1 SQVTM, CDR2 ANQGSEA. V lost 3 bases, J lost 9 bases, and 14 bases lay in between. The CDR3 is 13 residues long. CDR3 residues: CSVETQGNRELFF. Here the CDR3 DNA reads TGCAGCGTTGAGACGCAGGGGAATCGGGAGCTGTTTTTT.

The CDR3 coding sequence is TGCAGCGTTGGTTGGAGTAACACTGAAGCTTTCTTT. Amino acids: CSVGWSNTEAFF. The chain uses TRBV29-1 and TRBJ1-1, with D unresolved. CDR3 length: 12 residues. V lost 4 bases, J lost 2 bases, and 8 bases lay in between. CDR1 SQVTM and CDR2 ANQGSEA come from the germline V gene. The whole variable domain, remainder taken from reference TRBV29-1 and TRBJ1-1, is SAVISQKPSRDICQRGTSLTIQCQVDSQVTMMFWYRQQPGQSLTLIATANQGSEATYESGFVIDKFPISRPNLTFSTLTVSNMSPEDSSIYLCSVGWSNTEAFFGQGTRLTVV.

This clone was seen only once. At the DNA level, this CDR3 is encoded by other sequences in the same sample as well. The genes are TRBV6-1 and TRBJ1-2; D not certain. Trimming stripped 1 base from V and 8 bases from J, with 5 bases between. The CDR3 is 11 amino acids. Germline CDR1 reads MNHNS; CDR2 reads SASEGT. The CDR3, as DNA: TGTGCCAGCAGTGAAGGCAGAGGCTACACCTTC. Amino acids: CASSEGRGYTF.

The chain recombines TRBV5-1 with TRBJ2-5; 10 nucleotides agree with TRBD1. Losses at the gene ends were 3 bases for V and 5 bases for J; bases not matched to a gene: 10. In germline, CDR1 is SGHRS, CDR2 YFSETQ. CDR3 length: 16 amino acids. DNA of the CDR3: TGCGCCAGCAGCTCCTCGGGACAGGGGATAGTTGAGACCCAGTACTTC. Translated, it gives CASSSSGQGIVETQYF.

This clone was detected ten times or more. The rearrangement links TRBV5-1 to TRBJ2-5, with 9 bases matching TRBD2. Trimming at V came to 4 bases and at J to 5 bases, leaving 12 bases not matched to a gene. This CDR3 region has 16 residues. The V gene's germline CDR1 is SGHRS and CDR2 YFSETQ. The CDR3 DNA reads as TGCGCCAGCAGCCCCGAGGGGCGGGGGGGCCTGGAGACCCAGTACTTC. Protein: CASSPEGRGGLETQYF.

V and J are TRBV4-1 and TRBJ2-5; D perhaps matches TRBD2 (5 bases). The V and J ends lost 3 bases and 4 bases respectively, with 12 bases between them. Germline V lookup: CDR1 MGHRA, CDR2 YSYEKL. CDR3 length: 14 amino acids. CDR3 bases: TGCGCCAGCAGCCAGGCTCTAGCAAGAGAGACCCAGTACTTC. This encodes CASSQALARETQYF.

In DNA, the CDR3 is TGTGCCAGTAGGCGGACTAGCGGGGGGGATTCCGGCAAAAACATTCAGTACTTC. Translation gives CASRRTSGGDSGKNIQYF. The chain employs TRBV19 and TRBJ2-4, with 15 positions matching TRBD2. Germline V lookup: CDR1 LNHDA, CDR2 SQIVND (reference sequence). The V segment lost 6 bases and the J segment 3 bases; nucleotides outside the gene matches: 9. This CDR3 contains 18 residues.

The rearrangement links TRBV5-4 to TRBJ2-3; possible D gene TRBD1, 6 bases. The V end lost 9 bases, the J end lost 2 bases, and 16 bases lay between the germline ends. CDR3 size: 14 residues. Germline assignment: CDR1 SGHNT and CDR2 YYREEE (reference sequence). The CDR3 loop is CAIRRQGSTDTQYF. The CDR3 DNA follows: TGTGCCATCCGGCGTCAGGGGTCCACAGATACGCAGTATTTT.

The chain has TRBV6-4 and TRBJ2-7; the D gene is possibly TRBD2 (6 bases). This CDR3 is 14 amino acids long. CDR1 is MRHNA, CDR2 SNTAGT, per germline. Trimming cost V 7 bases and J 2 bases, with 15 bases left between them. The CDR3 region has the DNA TGTGCCAGCACCCCTCGGGAGCGCCCCTACGAGCAGTACTTC. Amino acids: CASTPRERPYEQYF.

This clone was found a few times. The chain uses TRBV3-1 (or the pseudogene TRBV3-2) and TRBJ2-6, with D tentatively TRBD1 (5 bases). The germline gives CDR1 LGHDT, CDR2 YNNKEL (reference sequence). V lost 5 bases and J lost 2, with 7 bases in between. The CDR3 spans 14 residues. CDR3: CASSSGTGANVLTF. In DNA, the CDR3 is TGTGCCAGCAGCTCAGGGACTGGGGCCAACGTCCTGACTTTC.

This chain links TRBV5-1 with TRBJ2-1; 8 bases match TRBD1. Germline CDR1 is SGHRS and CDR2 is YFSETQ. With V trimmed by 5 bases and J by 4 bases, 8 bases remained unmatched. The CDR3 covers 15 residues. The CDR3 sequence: CASRNRDRTYNEQFF. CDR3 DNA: TGCGCCAGCAGAAACCGGGACAGGACTTACAATGAGCAGTTCTTC.

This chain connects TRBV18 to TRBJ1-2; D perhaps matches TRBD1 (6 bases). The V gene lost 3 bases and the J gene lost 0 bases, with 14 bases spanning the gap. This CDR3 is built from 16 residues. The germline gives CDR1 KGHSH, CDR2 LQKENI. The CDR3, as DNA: TGTGCCAGCTCACCCAATGGGGACATTTCTAACTATGGCTACACCTTC. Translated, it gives CASSPNGDISNYGYTF.

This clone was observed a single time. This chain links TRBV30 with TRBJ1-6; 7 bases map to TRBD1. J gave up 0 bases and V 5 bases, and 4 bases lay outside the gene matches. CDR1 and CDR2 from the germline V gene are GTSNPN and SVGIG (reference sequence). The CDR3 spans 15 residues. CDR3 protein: CAWGQESSYNSPLHF. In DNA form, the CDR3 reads TGTGCCTGGGGACAGGAGAGCTCCTATAATTCACCCCTCCACTTT. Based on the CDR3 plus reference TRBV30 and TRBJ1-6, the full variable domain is SQTIHQWPATLVQPVGSPLSLECTVEGTSNPNLYWYRQAAGRGLQLLFYSVGIGQISSEVPQNLSASRPQDRQFILSSKKLLLSDSGFYLCAWGQESSYNSPLHFGNGTRLTVT.